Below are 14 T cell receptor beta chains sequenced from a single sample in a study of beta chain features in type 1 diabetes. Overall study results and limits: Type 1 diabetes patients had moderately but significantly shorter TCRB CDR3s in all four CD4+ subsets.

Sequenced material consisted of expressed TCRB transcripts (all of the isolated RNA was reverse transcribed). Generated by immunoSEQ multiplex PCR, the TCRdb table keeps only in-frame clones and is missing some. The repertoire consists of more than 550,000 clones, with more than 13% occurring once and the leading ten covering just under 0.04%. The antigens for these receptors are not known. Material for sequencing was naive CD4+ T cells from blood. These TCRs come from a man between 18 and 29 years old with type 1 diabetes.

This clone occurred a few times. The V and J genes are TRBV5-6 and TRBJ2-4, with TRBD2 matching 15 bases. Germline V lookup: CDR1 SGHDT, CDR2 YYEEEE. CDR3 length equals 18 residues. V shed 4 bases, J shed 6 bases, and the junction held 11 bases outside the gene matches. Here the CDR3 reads CASSRRTSGRAVGNIQYF. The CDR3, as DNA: TGTGCCAGCAGCCGTAGGACTAGCGGGAGGGCCGTCGGAAACATTCAGTACTTC.

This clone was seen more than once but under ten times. The CDR3 here is CASSYSYRGSYNEQFF. CDR3 sequence (DNA): TGTGCCAGCAGTTACTCTTACAGGGGCTCCTACAATGAGCAGTTCTTC. The chain has TRBV6-6 and TRBJ2-1, with TRBD1 matching over 7 bases. The ends lost 0 bases at V and 0 bases at J; junction bases unmatched: 2. Per the germline V gene, CDR1 is MNHNY and CDR2 is SVGAGI (reference sequence). The CDR3 is 16 amino acids.

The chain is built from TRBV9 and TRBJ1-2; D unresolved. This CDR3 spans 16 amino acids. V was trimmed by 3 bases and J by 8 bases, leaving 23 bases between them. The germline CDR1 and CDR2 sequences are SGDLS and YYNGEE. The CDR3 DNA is TGTGCCAGCAGCGGGAGTCTGGGCAGTAGGGCCCGGGGCTACACCTTC. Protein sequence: CASSGSLGSRARGYTF.

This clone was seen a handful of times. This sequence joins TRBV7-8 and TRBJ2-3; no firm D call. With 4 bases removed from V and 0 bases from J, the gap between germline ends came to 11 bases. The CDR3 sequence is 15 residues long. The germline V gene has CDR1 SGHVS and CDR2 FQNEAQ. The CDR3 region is CASSSFIPSTDTQYF. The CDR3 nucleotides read TGTGCCAGCAGCTCCTTTATACCTAGCACAGATACGCAGTATTTT.

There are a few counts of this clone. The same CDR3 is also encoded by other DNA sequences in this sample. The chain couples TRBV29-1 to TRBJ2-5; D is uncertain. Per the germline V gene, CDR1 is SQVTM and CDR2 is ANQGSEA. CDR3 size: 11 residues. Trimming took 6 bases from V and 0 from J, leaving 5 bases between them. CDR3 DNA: TGCAGCGTGGGAAACCAAGAGACCCAGTACTTC. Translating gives CSVGNQETQYF.

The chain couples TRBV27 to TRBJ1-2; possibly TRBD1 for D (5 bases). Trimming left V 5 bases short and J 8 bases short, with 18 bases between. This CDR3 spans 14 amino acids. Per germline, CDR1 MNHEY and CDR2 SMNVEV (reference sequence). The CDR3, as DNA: TGTGCCAGCAGTCTTAGGGATGAACGGGACGGCTACACCTTC. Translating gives CASSLRDERDGYTF.

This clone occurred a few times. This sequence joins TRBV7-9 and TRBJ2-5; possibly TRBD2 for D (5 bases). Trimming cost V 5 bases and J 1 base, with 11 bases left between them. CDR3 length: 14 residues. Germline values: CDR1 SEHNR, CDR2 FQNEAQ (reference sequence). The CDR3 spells CASSNTEGQETQYF. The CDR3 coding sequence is TGTGCCAGCAGCAATACCGAGGGCCAAGAGACCCAGTACTTC.

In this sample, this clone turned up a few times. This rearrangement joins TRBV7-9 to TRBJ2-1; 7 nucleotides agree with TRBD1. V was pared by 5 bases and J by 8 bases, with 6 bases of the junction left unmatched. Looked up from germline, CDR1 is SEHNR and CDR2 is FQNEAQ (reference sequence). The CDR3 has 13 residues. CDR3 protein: CASSLQGYDEQFF. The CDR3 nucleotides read TGTGCCAGCAGCCTACAGGGGTACGATGAGCAGTTCTTC. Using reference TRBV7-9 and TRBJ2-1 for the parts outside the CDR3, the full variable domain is DTGVSQNPRHKITKRGQNVTFRCDPISEHNRLYWYRQTLGQGPEFLTYFQNEAQLEKSRLLSDRFSAERPKGSFSTLEIQRTEQGDSAMYLCASSLQGYDEQFFGPGTRLTVL.

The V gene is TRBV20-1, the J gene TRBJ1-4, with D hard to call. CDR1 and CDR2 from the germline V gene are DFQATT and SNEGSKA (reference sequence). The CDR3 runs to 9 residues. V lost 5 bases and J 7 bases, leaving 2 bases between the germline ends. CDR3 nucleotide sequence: TGCAGTGCTGGTGAAAAACTGTTTTTT. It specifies CSAGEKLFF.

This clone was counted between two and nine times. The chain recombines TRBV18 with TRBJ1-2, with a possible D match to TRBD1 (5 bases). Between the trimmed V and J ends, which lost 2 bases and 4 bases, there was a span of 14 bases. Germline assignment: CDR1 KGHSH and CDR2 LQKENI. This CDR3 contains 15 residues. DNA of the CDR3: TGTGCCAGCTCACCAGGCCTGCAGGGCCCCTATGGCTACACCTTC. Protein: CASSPGLQGPYGYTF.

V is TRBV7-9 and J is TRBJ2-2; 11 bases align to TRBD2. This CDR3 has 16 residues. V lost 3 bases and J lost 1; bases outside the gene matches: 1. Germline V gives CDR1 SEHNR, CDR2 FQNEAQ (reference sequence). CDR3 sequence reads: CASSLGTSGNTGELFF. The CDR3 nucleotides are TGTGCCAGCAGCTTGGGGACTAGCGGGAACACCGGGGAGCTGTTTTTT.

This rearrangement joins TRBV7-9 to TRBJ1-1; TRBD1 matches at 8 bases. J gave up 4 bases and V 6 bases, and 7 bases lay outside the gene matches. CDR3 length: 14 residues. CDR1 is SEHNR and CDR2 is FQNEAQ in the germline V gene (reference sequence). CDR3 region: CASSLLTGGTEAFF. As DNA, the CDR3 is TGTGCCAGCAGTTTATTAACAGGGGGCACTGAAGCTTTCTTT.

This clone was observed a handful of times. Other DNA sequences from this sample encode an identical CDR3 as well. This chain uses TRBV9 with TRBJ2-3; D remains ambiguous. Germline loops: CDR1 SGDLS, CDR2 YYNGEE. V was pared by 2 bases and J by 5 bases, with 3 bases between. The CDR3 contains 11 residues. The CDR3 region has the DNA TGTGCCAGCAGCGTGGGAGATACGCAGTATTTT. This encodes CASSVGDTQYF.

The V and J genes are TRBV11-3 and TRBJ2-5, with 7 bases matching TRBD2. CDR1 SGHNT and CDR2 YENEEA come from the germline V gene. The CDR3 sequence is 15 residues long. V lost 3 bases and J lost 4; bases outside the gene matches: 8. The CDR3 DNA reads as TGTGCCAGCAGCTTTGGCGGGAGTCCCCGAGAGACCCAGTACTTC. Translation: CASSFGGSPRETQYF.